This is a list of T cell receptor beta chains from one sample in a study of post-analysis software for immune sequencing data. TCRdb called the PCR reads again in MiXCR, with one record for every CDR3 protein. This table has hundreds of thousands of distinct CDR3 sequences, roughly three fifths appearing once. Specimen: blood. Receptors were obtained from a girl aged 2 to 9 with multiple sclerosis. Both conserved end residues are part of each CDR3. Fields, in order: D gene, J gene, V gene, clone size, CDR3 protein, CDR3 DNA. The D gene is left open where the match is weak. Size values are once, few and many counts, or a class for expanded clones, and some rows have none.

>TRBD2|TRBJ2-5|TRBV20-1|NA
CSAPWGGKTQYF
TGCAGTGCCCCTTGGGGGGGGAAGACCCAGTACTTC
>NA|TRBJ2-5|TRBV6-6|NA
CASSDYTSETQYF
TGTGCCAGCAGTGACTACACGTCGGAGACCCAGTACTTC
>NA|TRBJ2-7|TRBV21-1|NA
CASCYQDAGESAAPYEQYF
TGTGCCAGTTGTTACCAGGACGCCGGGGAGTCCGCAGCACCATACGAGCAGTACTTC
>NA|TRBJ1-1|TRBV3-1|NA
CASSLLAGWRTEAFF
TGTGCCAGCAGCCTCTTAGCAGGGTGGAGAACTGAAGCTTTCTTT
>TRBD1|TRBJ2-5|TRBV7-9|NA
CASSSWRQGQETQYF
TGTGCCAGCAGTAGTTGGAGACAGGGCCAAGAGACCCAGTACTTC
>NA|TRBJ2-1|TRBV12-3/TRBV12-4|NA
CASSFYLPLLKGYNEQFF
TGTGCCAGCAGTTTTTATCTCCCTCTACTCAAGGGCTACAATGAGCAGTTCTTC
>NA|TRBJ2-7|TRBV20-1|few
CSATSGTSYEQYF
TGCAGTGCTACCTCCGGGACCTCCTACGAGCAGTACTTC
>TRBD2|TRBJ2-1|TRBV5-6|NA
CASSFSPSGRDWVDEQFF
TGTGCCAGCAGCTTTTCGCCTAGCGGGAGGGATTGGGTGGATGAGCAGTTCTTC
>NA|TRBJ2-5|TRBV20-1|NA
CSARPGGQETRYF
TGCAGCGCTAGACCGGGTGGTCAGGAGACCCGGTACTTC
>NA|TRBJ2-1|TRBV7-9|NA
CASRPSGRSSYNEQFF
TGTGCCAGCAGACCGTCGGGCCGGAGCTCCTACAATGAGCAGTTCTTC
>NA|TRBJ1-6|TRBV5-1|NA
CASSWGEGSPLHF
TGCGCCAGCAGCTGGGGCGAGGGTTCACCCCTCCACTTT
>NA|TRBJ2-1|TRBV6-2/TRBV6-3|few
CASSSAGPNEQFF
TGTGCCAGCAGTTCAGCAGGGCCCAATGAGCAGTTCTTC
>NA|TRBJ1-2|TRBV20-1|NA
CSATLRTNYGYTF
TGCAGTGCTACCCTCAGGACAAACTATGGCTACACCTTC
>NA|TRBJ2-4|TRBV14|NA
CASSRTPPGPLAGKNIQYF
TGTGCCAGCAGCCGAACGCCGCCGGGCCCTCTGGCGGGAAAAAACATTCAGTACTTC
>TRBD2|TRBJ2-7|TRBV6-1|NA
CASKGTSGIYYEQYF
TGTGCCAGCAAGGGGACTAGCGGGATCTACTACGAGCAGTACTTC
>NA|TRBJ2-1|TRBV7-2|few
CASSLPGAGRNEQFF
TGTGCCAGCAGCTTACCAGGGGCTGGAAGGAATGAGCAGTTCTTC
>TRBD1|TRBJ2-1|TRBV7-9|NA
CASSVAGTGERNEQFF
TGTGCCAGCAGTGTTGCCGGGACAGGGGAACGCAATGAGCAGTTCTTC
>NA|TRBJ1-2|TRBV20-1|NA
CSATKLREAGGYTF
TGCAGTGCTACCAAGCTCCGGGAGGCGGGAGGCTACACCTTC
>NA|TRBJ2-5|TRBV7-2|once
CASSPQWDEETQYF
TGTGCCAGCAGTCCCCAATGGGACGAAGAGACCCAGTACTTC
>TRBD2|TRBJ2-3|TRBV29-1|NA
CSVDGLAGGPRADTQYF
TGCAGCGTTGATGGACTAGCGGGGGGGCCCAGGGCAGATACGCAGTATTTT
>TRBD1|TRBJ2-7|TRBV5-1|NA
CASSGRDRDYEQYF
TGCGCCAGCAGCGGAAGGGACAGGGATTACGAGCAGTACTTC
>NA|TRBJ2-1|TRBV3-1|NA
CASSQELAANYNEQFF
TGTGCCAGCAGCCAAGAACTCGCGGCAAACTACAATGAGCAGTTCTTC
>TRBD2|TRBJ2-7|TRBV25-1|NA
CASSFSSGFYYEQYF
TGTGCCAGCAGTTTTTCTAGCGGGTTTTACTACGAGCAGTACTTC
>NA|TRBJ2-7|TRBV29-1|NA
CSVGLNLYEQYF
TGCAGCGTTGGCCTGAACCTCTACGAGCAGTACTTC
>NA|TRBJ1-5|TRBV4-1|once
CASSPYEGSGRQPQHF
TGCGCCAGCAGCCCTTATGAGGGTTCAGGAAGGCAGCCCCAGCATTTT
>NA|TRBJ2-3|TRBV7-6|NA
CASSLSPATDTQYF
TGTGCCAGCAGCTTATCCCCAGCCACAGATACGCAGTATTTT
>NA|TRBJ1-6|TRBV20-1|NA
CSARGQLYNSPLHF
TGCAGTGCCCGAGGACAGCTCTATAATTCACCCCTCCACTTT
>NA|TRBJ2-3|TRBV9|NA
CASSANTVPTDTQYF
TGTGCCAGCAGTGCAAACACGGTCCCCACAGATACGCAGTATTTT
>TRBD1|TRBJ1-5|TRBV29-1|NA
CSVGGTASNQPQHF
TGCAGCGTTGGCGGGACAGCTAGCAATCAGCCCCAGCATTTT
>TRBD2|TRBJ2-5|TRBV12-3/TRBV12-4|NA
CASSSGLAGAGTETQYF
TGTGCCAGCAGTTCGGGACTAGCGGGGGCCGGGACAGAGACCCAGTACTTC
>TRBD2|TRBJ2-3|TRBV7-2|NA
CASSLVAGVSTDTQYF
TGTGCCAGCAGCTTAGTTGCGGGAGTAAGCACAGATACGCAGTATTTT
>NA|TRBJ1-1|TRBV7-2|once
CANSLKANTEAFF
TGTGCCAACAGCTTGAAGGCGAACACTGAAGCTTTCTTT
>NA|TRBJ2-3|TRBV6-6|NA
CASSYRSHGTDTQYF
TGTGCCAGCAGTTACAGGTCCCACGGGACAGATACGCAGTATTTT
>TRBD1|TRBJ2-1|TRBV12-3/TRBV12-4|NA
CASSTDRAGGDEQFF
TGTGCCAGCAGTACAGACAGGGCCGGTGGGGATGAGCAGTTCTTC
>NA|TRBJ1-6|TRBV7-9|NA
CASSLAGGNSPLHF
TGTGCCAGCAGCTTAGCGGGCGGGAATTCACCCCTCCACTTT
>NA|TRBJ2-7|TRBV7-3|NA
CASSAGASAAYEQYF
TGTGCCAGCAGCGCGGGGGCTAGCGCTGCCTACGAGCAGTACTTC
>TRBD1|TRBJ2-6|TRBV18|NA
CASSPPRTGVFSGANVLTF
TGTGCCAGCTCACCACCTCGGACAGGGGTATTCTCTGGGGCCAACGTCCTGACTTTC
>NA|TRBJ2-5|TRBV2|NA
CASGPETGAETQYF
TGTGCCAGCGGACCAGAGACGGGCGCGGAGACCCAGTACTTC
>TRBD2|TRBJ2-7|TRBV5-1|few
CASSLAGMRTSGDPYEQYF
TGCGCCAGCAGCTTGGCCGGAATGCGGACTAGCGGGGACCCCTACGAGCAGTACTTC
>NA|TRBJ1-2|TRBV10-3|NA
CAISESHGLYGYTF
TGTGCCATCAGTGAGTCGCACGGCTTATATGGCTACACCTTC
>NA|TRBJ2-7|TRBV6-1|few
CASRGLKRLDSYEQYF
TGTGCCAGCAGGGGGCTTAAGCGCTTAGACTCCTACGAGCAGTACTTC
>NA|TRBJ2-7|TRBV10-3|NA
CAIMRDGYEQYF
TGTGCCATCATGCGGGACGGCTACGAGCAGTACTTC
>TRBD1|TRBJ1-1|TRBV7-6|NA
CASSPDAGTGGTEAFF
TGTGCCAGCAGCCCGGACGCCGGGACAGGGGGGACTGAAGCTTTCTTT
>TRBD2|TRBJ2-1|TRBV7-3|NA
CASSLSSGDWNEQFF
TGTGCCAGCAGCTTAAGTAGCGGGGACTGGAATGAGCAGTTCTTC
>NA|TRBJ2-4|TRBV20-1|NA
CSASALRGGDKNIQYF
TGCAGTGCTAGCGCCCTGAGGGGGGGGGACAAAAACATTCAGTACTTC
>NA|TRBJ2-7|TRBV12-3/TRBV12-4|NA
CASSFQGGEQYF
TGTGCCAGCAGTTTCCAGGGAGGCGAGCAGTACTTC
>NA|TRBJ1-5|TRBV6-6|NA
CASSYPPDIPNQPQHF
TGTGCCAGCAGTTACCCGCCCGACATCCCGAATCAGCCCCAGCATTTT
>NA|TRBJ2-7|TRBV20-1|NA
CSAREGGRAYEQYF
TGCAGTGCTAGAGAAGGAGGCAGGGCCTACGAGCAGTACTTC
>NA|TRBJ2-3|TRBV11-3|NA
CASSNRDNRDTQYF
TGTGCCAGCAGCAACCGGGACAACCGAGATACGCAGTATTTT
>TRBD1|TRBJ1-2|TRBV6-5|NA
CASSYTRDSYGYTF
TGTGCCAGCAGTTACACCCGGGACAGCTATGGCTACACCTTC
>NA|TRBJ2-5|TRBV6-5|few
CASSFQLGGEQTQYF
TGTGCCAGCAGTTTTCAGTTAGGAGGGGAGCAGACCCAGTACTTC
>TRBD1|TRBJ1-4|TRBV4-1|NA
CASSGTGDEKLFF
TGCGCCAGCTCCGGGACAGGGGACGAAAAACTGTTTTTT
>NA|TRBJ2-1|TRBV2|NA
CASSGGADPYNEQFF
TGTGCCAGCAGTGGAGGCGCGGATCCCTACAATGAGCAGTTCTTC
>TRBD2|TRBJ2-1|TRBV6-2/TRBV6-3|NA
CASRETSLRNNEQFF
TGTGCCAGCAGGGAGACTAGCCTGCGGAACAATGAGCAGTTCTTC
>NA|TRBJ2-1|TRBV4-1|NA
CASGLSPYNEQFF
TGCGCCAGCGGACTTAGCCCCTACAATGAGCAGTTCTTC
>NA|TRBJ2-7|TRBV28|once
CASRQAFGEQYF
TGTGCCAGCAGGCAGGCATTCGGCGAGCAGTACTTC
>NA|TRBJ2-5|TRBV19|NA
CASSDHEGSVQYF
TGTGCCAGTAGTGACCATGAGGGAAGCGTGCAGTACTTC